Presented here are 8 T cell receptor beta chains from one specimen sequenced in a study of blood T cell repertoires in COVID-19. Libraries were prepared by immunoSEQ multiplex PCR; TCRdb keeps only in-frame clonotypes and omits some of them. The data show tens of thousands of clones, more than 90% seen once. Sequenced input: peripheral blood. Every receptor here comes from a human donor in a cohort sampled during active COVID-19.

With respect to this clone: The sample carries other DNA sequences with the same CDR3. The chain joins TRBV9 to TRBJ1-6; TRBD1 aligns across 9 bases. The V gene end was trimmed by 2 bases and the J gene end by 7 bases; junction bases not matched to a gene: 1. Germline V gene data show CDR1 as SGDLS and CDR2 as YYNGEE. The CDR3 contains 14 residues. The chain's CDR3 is CASSVGQGNSPLHF. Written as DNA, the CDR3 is TGTGCCAGCAGCGTTGGACAGGGGAATTCACCCCTCCACTTT.

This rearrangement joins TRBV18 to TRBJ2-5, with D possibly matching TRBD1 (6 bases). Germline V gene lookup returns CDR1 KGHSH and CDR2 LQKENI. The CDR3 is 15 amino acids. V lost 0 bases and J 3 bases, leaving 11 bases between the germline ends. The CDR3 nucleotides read TGTGCCAGCTCACCACCCGGGAAGGGGGAAGAGACCCAGTACTTC. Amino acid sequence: CASSPPGKGEETQYF.

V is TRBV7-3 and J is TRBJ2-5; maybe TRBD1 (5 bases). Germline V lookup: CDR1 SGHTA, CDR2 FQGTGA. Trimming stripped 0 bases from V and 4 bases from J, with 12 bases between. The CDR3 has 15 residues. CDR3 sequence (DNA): TGTGCCAGCAGCTTAACGGGTCAGGGCCCAGAGACCCAGTACTTC. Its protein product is CASSLTGQGPETQYF.

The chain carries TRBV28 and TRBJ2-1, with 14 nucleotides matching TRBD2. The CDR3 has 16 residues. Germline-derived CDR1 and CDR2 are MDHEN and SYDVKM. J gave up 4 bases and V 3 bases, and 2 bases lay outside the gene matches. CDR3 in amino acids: CASSLTSGRAYNEQFF. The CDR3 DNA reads TGTGCCAGCAGTTTGACTAGCGGGAGGGCGTACAATGAGCAGTTCTTC. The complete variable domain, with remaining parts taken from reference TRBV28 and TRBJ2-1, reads DVKVTQSSRYLVKRTGEKVFLECVQDMDHENMFWYRQDPGLGLRLIYFSYDVKMKEKGDIPEGYSVSREKKERFSLILESASTNQTSMYLCASSLTSGRAYNEQFFGPGTRLTVL.

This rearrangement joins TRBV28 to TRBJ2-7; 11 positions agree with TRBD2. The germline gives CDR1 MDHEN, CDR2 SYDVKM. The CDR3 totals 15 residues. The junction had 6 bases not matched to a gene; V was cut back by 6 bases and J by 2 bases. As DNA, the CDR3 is TGTGCCAGCAGCGGTGGGACTAGCGGTCCCTACGAGCAGTACTTC. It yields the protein CASSGGTSGPYEQYF.

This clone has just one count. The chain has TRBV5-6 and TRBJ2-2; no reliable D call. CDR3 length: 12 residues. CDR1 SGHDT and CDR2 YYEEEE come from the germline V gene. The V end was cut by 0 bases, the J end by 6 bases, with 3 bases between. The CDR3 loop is CASSLVAGELFF. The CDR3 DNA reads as TGTGCCAGCAGCTTGGTCGCCGGGGAGCTGTTTTTT.

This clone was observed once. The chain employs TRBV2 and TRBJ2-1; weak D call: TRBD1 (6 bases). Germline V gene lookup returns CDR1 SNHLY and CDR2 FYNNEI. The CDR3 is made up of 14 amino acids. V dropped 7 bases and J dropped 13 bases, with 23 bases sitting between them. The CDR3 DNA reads TGTGCCAGCAAGGGCAGGGGTCACGCGGTATCCCAGTTCTTC. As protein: CASKGRGHAVSQFF.

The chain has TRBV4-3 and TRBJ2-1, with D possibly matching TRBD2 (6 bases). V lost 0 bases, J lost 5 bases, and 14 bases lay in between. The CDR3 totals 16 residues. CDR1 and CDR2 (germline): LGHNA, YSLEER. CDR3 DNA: TGCGCCAGCAGCCAAGATCGTCGGGGGAGAGACAATGAGCAGTTCTTC. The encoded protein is CASSQDRRGRDNEQFF.